This TCR beta chain appears in the sequencing data of a study of blood T cells in healthy people across ages (dated by TCRdb to the mid-2010s). Regarding the research as a whole: In model experiments, template switching captured roughly one uniquely barcoded TCR beta cDNA molecule for every two T cells. The study measured age-related changes in TCR beta repertoire diversity using deep sequencing normalized with unique cDNA molecular identifiers. Donors were grouped into four age groups: young (average roughly 17 years), middle-aged (less than 40), aged (around 56) and long-lived (about 82). To avoid experimental bias, donors of different ages were randomly spread across the sequencing lanes. Two additional independent replicas of 1 million unique cDNA reads from the same blood draw were analyzed for two donors (one aged 18 to 30 and one aged 80 or older). Paper-wide results and their limitations: There was a strong correlation between observed TCR beta diversity and the percentage of naive T cells measured by flow cytometry. The long-lived group showed more naive CD4+ T cells, fewer expanded clones and increased TCR diversity than the aged group, suggesting age selection. Since profiling was done on bulk unsorted PBMCs, naive and antigen-experienced compartments could not be conclusively compared. As age increased, observed TCR beta diversity per million T cells dropped in a roughly linear way, and a significant reduction was already evident by age 40. Estimates of total diversity from one million sequenced T cells were regarded as lower bounds and underestimates. Donor CMV infection status was unknown, potentially confounding age-related changes in expanded clonotypes.

Systemically healthy Caucasian individuals from Russia, 39 in total and aged about 6 to 100 years, were included as donors. Approximately 9.3 milliliters of peripheral blood were drawn from each donor into EDTA-treated Vacutainer tubes. PBMCs were isolated by Ficoll-Paque density-gradient centrifugation, with at least 6 million obtained per sample. Trizol reagent was used to extract total RNA from the PBMCs, yielding at least 6 micrograms per sample. For every donor, an aliquot of PBMCs went through flow cytometry to measure the percentages of naive CD45RAhigh/CD27high T cells. The CDR1 and CDR2 encoded by the germline V gene are SGHTA and FQGNSA. V is clipped by 3 bases and J by 3 bases, and the sequence between their germline boundaries is 9 bases long. The CDR3 sequence holds 14 residues, the cysteine and phenylalanine included. Solely the CDR3 DNA is kept, with 42 bases framed from the first base.

This clonotype was detected only a few times. Its antigen specificity is not known. No qualities accompany the bases; no much larger clone lies one base away. The library was built by means of 5' RACE. This sample was sequenced with an Illumina HiSeq 2500. The second PCR ran for about 7 to 11 cycles and used a J-beta primer mix along with a sample-barcoded 5' primer. A template-switch 5' adaptor carrying 12 random nucleotides introduced a unique molecular identifier onto each TCR beta cDNA molecule. Each sample yielded at least 2.5 million CDR3-containing paired-end reads. First-strand cDNA was synthesized from all RNA with the Mint cDNA synthesis kit, primed by a TRBC-specific oligonucleotide. Following uracil-DNA glycosylase treatment, all cDNA underwent a first 18-cycle PCR with the universal primers M1SS and BC2_uni_R. The authors' analysis ran thus. Normalization of each sample was performed by random selection of 1 million high-quality reads, each carrying a distinct molecular identifier. Reads sharing molecular identifiers were discarded rather than binned into consensus sequences. MiTCR, set to a Q25 quality threshold and the strictest error-elimination algorithm, was used for CDR3 identification, clonotype clustering and error correction. A nonparametric unseen species model with Euler transformation was used to estimate lower-bound total TCR beta diversity. Using fastp trimming at Q25 and MiXCR clonotype assembly, TCRdb reanalyzed the public sequencing data and kept in-frame beta chains. Each entry merges the rows of one CDR3 protein and shows their most common DNA and genes. It is TCRdb's table, rather than the study itself, that gives the V and J calls and clone size. For this sample there are 1.4 million or so distinct CDR3 sequences; roughly two fifths appear just once. The top ten constitute about 4% of the sample.

What was sequenced was blood. The clonotype was recovered from a woman younger than 30 in good health. Recombination linked TRBV7-2 to TRBJ2-4; D gene: possibly TRBD2, on 6 matching bases. The CDR3 reads CASSFLGGKNIQYF. The DNA sequence follows: TGTGCCAGCAGCTTCCTGGGAGGCAAAAACATTCAGTACTTC.